The rows below give T cell receptor beta chains drawn from one sample of a study of blood T cell repertoires in COVID-19. Assay used: immunoSEQ multiplex PCR; TCRdb lists only in-frame clones, some missing. The table lists tens of thousands of clones, about nine tenths of them singletons. The material sequenced was peripheral blood. These TCRs come from a woman aged 80 or older with acute or convalescent COVID-19. The CDR3 runs from the conserved cysteine through the conserved F or W. D genes are given only for firm matches. Expanded clones get a size class; other rows say once, few or many, or leave the size out.

>-|TRBJ1-5|-|TRBV27
TGTGCCAGCAGCGCGGGTGTGGGGAACAGCAATCAGCCCCAGCATTTT
CASSAGVGNSNQPQHF
>-|TRBJ1-5|TRBD1|TRBV19
TGTGCCAGCCTCCCGTTTTCGGGACAGATTAGCAATCAGCCCCAGCATTTT
CASLPFSGQISNQPQHF
>-|TRBJ2-2|-|TRBV7-2
TGTGCCAGCAGCTTAGCCCTAACCGGGGAGCTGTTTTTT
CASSLALTGELFF
>-|TRBJ2-3|-|TRBV2
TGTGCCAGCAGAGCCGGGACATTGAGCACAGATACGCAGTATTTT
CASRAGTLSTDTQYF
>once|TRBJ2-5|-|TRBV6-5
TGTGCCAGCAGTTACCTGGGGGCCCAAGAGACCCAGTACTTC
CASSYLGAQETQYF
>once|TRBJ1-1|-|TRBV10-3
TGTGCCACCGGCCCGAGGGTGGACACTGAAGCTTTCTTT
CATGPRVDTEAFF
>-|TRBJ2-7|-|TRBV9
TGTGCCAGCAGCGTCGGTACTCACGCTCAATACGAGCAGTACTTC
CASSVGTHAQYEQYF
>-|TRBJ1-2|TRBD1|TRBV10-3
TGTGCCATCAGCGGGGACAGGGATGGCTACACCTTC
CAISGDRDGYTF
>-|TRBJ2-7|TRBD1|TRBV2
TGTGCCAGCACCCTCCTTATCCCGGGACAGGGTTACGAGCAGTACTTC
CASTLLIPGQGYEQYF
>once|TRBJ2-1|-|TRBV30
TGTGCCTGGACGGCGGGGCTCCGGTACAATGAGCAGTTCTTC
CAWTAGLRYNEQFF
>-|TRBJ2-3|TRBD1|TRBV6-5
TGTGCCAGCTCGGACAGGGGAGGCACAGATACGCAGTATTTT
CASSDRGGTDTQYF
>-|TRBJ2-3|-|TRBV4-3
TGCGCCAGCAGCCGAGACGGACAGAGCACAGATACGCAGTATTTT
CASSRDGQSTDTQYF
>-|TRBJ1-3|-|TRBV4-3
TGCGCCAGCAGCCAGGGCCCTGGAAACACCATATATTTT
CASSQGPGNTIYF
>-|TRBJ1-6|TRBD1|TRBV7-2
TGTGCCAGCAGCTTAGTTCAGGGGGCACATTCACCCCTCCACTTT
CASSLVQGAHSPLHF
>-|TRBJ2-3|-|TRBV5-5
TGTGCCAGCGATCGGGGCACAGATACGCAGTATTTT
CASDRGTDTQYF
>-|TRBJ2-7|TRBD1|TRBV7-9
TGTGCCAGCAGCTTAGCTAGGGGGGGACAGGGCTCCTACGAGCAGTACTTC
CASSLARGGQGSYEQYF
>-|TRBJ2-5|-|TRBV30
TGTGCCTGTTCCGATGAGGGCCTGTTGGGCGAGACCCAGTACTTC
CACSDEGLLGETQYF
>-|TRBJ1-2|-|TRBV2
TGTGCCAGCAGATTTCTAAGGACAAGCAACTATGGCTACACCTTC
CASRFLRTSNYGYTF
>-|TRBJ2-3|TRBD2|TRBV24-1
TGTGCCACCAGCCCAGGGAGGATCGGGAGGGACACAGATACGCAGTATTTT
CATSPGRIGRDTDTQYF
>-|TRBJ1-1|TRBD1|TRBV5-1
TGCGCCAGCAGGGAGGGACAGACAAACACTGAAGCTTTCTTT
CASREGQTNTEAFF
>-|TRBJ2-1|TRBD1|TRBV19
TGTGCCAGTAGTCCGAGACAGGGGAATGAGCAGTTCTTC
CASSPRQGNEQFF
>-|TRBJ1-4|-|TRBV3-1/TRBV3-2
TGTGCCAGCAGCCTAACAGGGTTTCAACTGTTTTTT
CASSLTGFQLFF
>-|TRBJ1-1|TRBD1|TRBV6-5
TGTGCCAGCATAAGGGGGCTGAACACTGAAGCTTTCTTT
CASIRGLNTEAFF
>few|TRBJ1-2|-|TRBV19
TGTGCCAGTAGTACCGGGACGGAGGGGAGGGGCTACACCTTC
CASSTGTEGRGYTF
>once|TRBJ1-3|TRBD1|TRBV18
TGTGCCAGCTCACTCTTACAGGGGGCTGGAAACACCATATATTTT
CASSLLQGAGNTIYF
>-|TRBJ2-4|TRBD1|TRBV7-6
TGTGCCAGCAGCTTAGCGGCGGCAGGGGGTGAAAACATTCAGTACTTC
CASSLAAAGGENIQYF
>-|TRBJ2-2|TRBD2|TRBV19
TGTGCCAGTAGCCCGGGGAGGGGATACGCCGGGGAGCTGTTTTTT
CASSPGRGYAGELFF
>-|TRBJ2-3|TRBD2|TRBV7-2
TGTGCCAGCAGCCTAGGACTAGCGCCCTATACGCAGTATTTT
CASSLGLAPYTQYF